This T cell receptor beta chain was recorded in a study of shared clonotypes between healthy human individuals. Study-wide results and caveats: Several donors held about 5% of naive CD4 clonotypes in common. Clonotype sharing across donors was expected to vary with sequencing depth.

Selected positively for CCR7 and CD45RO-negative, naive CD8 cells excluded terminally differentiated effector memory CD45RA+ cells. Healthy and HIV-negative, the adult donors had no recent acute infections or vaccinations. The CDR3 contains 15 residues. In germline, CDR1 is MNHEY, CDR2 SMNVEV (reference sequence). V was cut by 3 bases and J by 0 bases, with 9 bases left in between. Sequencing was performed with immunoSEQ multiplex PCR; in TCRdb, only in-frame clones are kept and a portion is missing. The top ten hold around 0.3% of the sample, which has hundreds of thousands of clones, roughly 98% seen once. This clone was seen just once. The antigen is unknown.

The receptor was derived from a man aged 25 to 40 in good health. The chain recombines TRBV27 with TRBJ1-3; D call uncertain. Sample: naive CD8+ T cells sorted from blood. The CDR3 protein is CASSLHVHSGNTIYF. CDR3 coding DNA: TGTGCCAGCAGTTTGCACGTCCACTCTGGAAACACCATATATTTT.